A single sample is the source of the 26 T cell receptor beta chains below, sequenced in a study of shared clonotypes between healthy human individuals. Naive CD8 cells were CD45RO-negative, positively selected for CCR7, excluding terminally differentiated effector memory CD45RA+ cells. The protocol was immunoSEQ multiplex PCR, while the TCRdb copy is restricted to in-frame clones and leaves out a portion. The sample holds about 820,000 clones, 90% to 95% seen once. Sample: naive CD8+ T cells sorted from blood. These receptors were taken from a man aged 30 to 39 in good health.

The rearrangement joins TRBV6-5 to TRBJ2-1; D might be TRBD2 (6 bases). The CDR3 loop spans 16 amino acids. Trimming removed 3 bases at V and 6 bases at J, with 18 bases between. Germline V gene sequence: CDR1 MNHEY, CDR2 SVGAGI. CDR3: CASSYSGPEGSNEQFF. Written as DNA, the CDR3 is TGTGCCAGCAGTTATTCGGGGCCGGAGGGGTCCAATGAGCAGTTCTTC.

V usage is TRBV7-9 and J usage is TRBJ2-2; possible D gene TRBD1, 5 bases. This CDR3 has 17 residues. V was clipped by 1 base and J by 4 bases, with 16 bases between them. Germline values: CDR1 SEHNR, CDR2 FQNEAQ (reference sequence). CDR3: CASSLVGHSRSTGELFF. DNA of the CDR3: TGTGCCAGCAGCTTAGTAGGACATTCGAGATCCACCGGGGAGCTGTTTTTT.

This clone was seen a single time. The sample carries other DNA sequences with the same CDR3. The CDR3 protein is CASSLGSGSYEQYF. The DNA of the CDR3 is TGTGCCAGCAGTCTGGGGAGCGGCTCCTACGAGCAGTACTTC. The chain combines TRBV27 with TRBJ2-7; maybe TRBD2 (5 bases). Trimming cost V 5 bases and J 0 bases, with 11 bases left between them. This CDR3 has 14 residues. In germline, CDR1 is MNHEY, CDR2 SMNVEV (reference sequence).

About this clone: One base away lies a much larger clone, so this may be a sequencing read error. The chain has TRBV9 and TRBJ1-3; D is ambiguous. CDR3 length: 11 amino acids. Germline lookup yields CDR1 SGDLS and CDR2 YYNGEE. V shed 7 bases and J shed 1 base, with 3 bases lying between them. In DNA form, the CDR3 reads TGTGCCAGCGTTTCTGGAAACACCATATATTTT. Translated, it gives CASVSGNTIYF.

CDR3 loop: CASSVADAWDTQYF. In nucleotides, the CDR3 is TGTGCCAGCTCGGTTGCCGACGCGTGGGATACGCAGTATTTT. The V and J genes are TRBV6-5 and TRBJ2-3; D is unresolved. The length of the CDR3 is 14 residues. The germline V gene has CDR1 MNHEY and CDR2 SVGAGI. V gave up 8 bases and J gave up 6 bases, with 18 bases separating them.

The chain carries TRBV9 and TRBJ2-2, with 7 bases lining up with TRBD1. J was trimmed by 4 bases and V by 3 bases; bases with no gene match: 12. Germline CDR1 and CDR2: SGDLS and YYNGEE. The CDR3 runs to 17 residues. In DNA, the CDR3 is TGTGCCAGCAGCGGGGGACAGTATAGAGAAATCACCGGGGAGCTGTTTTTT. Translation gives CASSGGQYREITGELFF.

The gene calls are TRBV25-1 and TRBJ2-7; D might be TRBD1 or TRBD2, each matching 6 bases. The CDR3 has 12 residues. Germline V gene sequence: CDR1 MGHDK, CDR2 SYGVNS. V was trimmed by 6 bases and J by 4 bases, leaving 10 bases between them. The CDR3 DNA reads as TGTGCCAGCAGAGAAGGGGGGTACGAGCAGTACTTC. Translation: CASREGGYEQYF.

J is TRBJ2-5 and V is TRBV7-9, with 10 positions matching TRBD2. Germline CDR1 reads SEHNR; CDR2 reads FQNEAQ (reference sequence). Losses at the gene ends were 5 bases for V and 1 base for J; bases not matched to a gene: 13. There are 18 residues in the CDR3. For the CDR3, the DNA is TGTGCCAGCAGCGCCGGGACTAGCGATTGGGGGGTCCAAGAGACCCAGTACTTC. Protein: CASSAGTSDWGVQETQYF.

The gene calls are TRBV18 and TRBJ1-2, with no clear D. Germline CDR1 KGHSH, CDR2 LQKENI. The ends were cut back, 7 bases at V and 0 bases at J, with 15 bases in the middle. CDR3 length equals 15 residues. The CDR3 DNA is TGTGCCAGCTTAAACCCGGGTGATTCTAACTATGGCTACACCTTC. Translating it yields CASLNPGDSNYGYTF.

The chain is built from TRBV4-1 and TRBJ2-5, with D uncertain. V was pared by 1 base and J by 0 bases, with 3 bases between. This CDR3 comprises 13 residues. CDR1 is MGHRA and CDR2 is YSYEKL in the germline V gene. The CDR3 loop reads CASSQVDQETQYF. The CDR3 region has the DNA TGCGCCAGCAGCCAAGTAGACCAAGAGACCCAGTACTTC.

This clone was picked up one time. The same CDR3 arises from other DNA sequences in this sample as well. This sequence joins TRBV10-3 and TRBJ2-7, with D unresolved. Trimming took 6 bases from V and 4 from J, leaving 7 bases between them. This CDR3 has 11 residues. Germline V gene sequence: CDR1 ENHRY, CDR2 SYGVKD. The CDR3 DNA sequence: TGTGCCATCAGCGAGACATACGAGCAGTACTTC. As protein: CAISETYEQYF.

The genes are TRBV6-6 and TRBJ1-4; 7 nucleotides match TRBD1. CDR3 length: 15 residues. The V and J ends lost 11 bases and 8 bases, in that order; junction bases with no gene match: 17. Germline V lookup: CDR1 MNHNY, CDR2 SVGAGI (reference sequence). Here the CDR3 DNA reads TGTGCCTCCCGCCGGTCAACAGGGGCGATCGAAAAACTGTTTTTT. This encodes CASRRSTGAIEKLFF.

The chain links TRBV4-1 to TRBJ2-1; TRBD2 is a possible D gene (6 bases). Germline values: CDR1 MGHRA, CDR2 YSYEKL. The CDR3 loop spans 15 amino acids. The germline V and J ends were trimmed by 3 bases and 6 bases, with 15 bases remaining between them. CDR3 amino acids: CASSQSLGTSNEQFF. The CDR3 DNA reads as TGCGCCAGCAGCCAGTCACTTGGGACTTCCAATGAGCAGTTCTTC.

This clone was counted a single time. This chain joins TRBV7-9 and TRBJ2-7; 7 bases align to TRBD1. V lost 1 base to trimming and J lost 2 bases; unmatched junction nucleotides: 5. CDR3 size: 15 residues. Germline CDR1 reads SEHNR; CDR2 reads FQNEAQ (reference sequence). The CDR3 is CASSLGTGSTYEQYF. The CDR3 DNA follows: TGTGCCAGCAGCTTAGGGACAGGCAGCACCTACGAGCAGTACTTC. The variable domain in full, with the rest retrieved from reference TRBV7-9 and TRBJ2-7, is DTGVSQNPRHKITKRGQNVTFRCDPISEHNRLYWYRQTLGQGPEFLTYFQNEAQLEKSRLLSDRFSAERPKGSFSTLEIQRTEQGDSAMYLCASSLGTGSTYEQYFGPGTRLTVT.

In the case of this clone: The sample contains more than one DNA sequence encoding this CDR3. The V and J genes are TRBV5-1 and TRBJ2-1, with D uncertain. The CDR3 is 12 amino acids. V lost 0 bases to trimming and J lost 6 bases, with 4 bases between them. Per germline, CDR1 SGHRS and CDR2 YFSETQ. CDR3 residues: CASSLGSNEQFF. The CDR3 DNA sequence: TGCGCCAGCAGCTTGGGTAGCAATGAGCAGTTCTTC.

The CDR3 is CATSRGQTGSSYEQYF. The CDR3 bases are TGTGCCACCAGCAGAGGTCAAACGGGAAGCTCCTACGAGCAGTACTTC. The V gene is TRBV15, the J gene TRBJ2-7; weak D call: TRBD2 (5 bases). The V end was cut by 1 base, the J end by 0 bases, with 13 bases between. Germline assignment: CDR1 LNHNV and CDR2 YYDKDF (reference sequence). The CDR3 has 16 amino acids.

The rearrangement joins TRBV7-9 to TRBJ2-1, with 9 bases lining up with TRBD1. V lost 6 bases, J lost 9 bases, and 6 bases stayed unmatched. Germline assignment: CDR1 SEHNR and CDR2 FQNEAQ (reference sequence). This CDR3 is built from 13 residues. The CDR3 sequence is CASRQGAAGEQFF. Written as DNA, the CDR3 is TGTGCCAGCAGACAGGGGGCAGCGGGTGAGCAGTTCTTC.

In its sample, this clone was seen once. The chain carries TRBV27 and TRBJ2-2; 9 positions agree with TRBD1. The CDR3 totals 16 residues. Trimming at V came to 4 bases and at J to 4 bases, leaving 7 bases not matched to a gene. The germline CDR1 and CDR2 sequences are MNHEY and SMNVEV (reference sequence). The CDR3 spells CASSSGDRVITGELFF. The CDR3 nucleotides read TGTGCCAGCAGTTCTGGGGACAGGGTCATCACCGGGGAGCTGTTTTTT.

The sample holds a few counts of this clone. CDR3 nucleotides: TGCGCCAGCAGCTTGGCCGGGGTAGCTTCTAACGAGCAGTACTTC. It specifies CASSLAGVASNEQYF. The chain uses TRBV5-1 and TRBJ2-7; D is perhaps TRBD2 (5 bases). Between the trimmed V and J ends, which lost 0 bases and 5 bases, there was a span of 15 bases. The CDR3 is 15 amino acids. CDR1 and CDR2 from the germline V gene are SGHRS and YFSETQ.

The chain recombines TRBV6-5 with TRBJ2-5, with 7 bases matching TRBD1. Trimming took 10 bases from V and 2 from J; bases not matched to a gene: 13. The CDR3 spans 15 residues. Per the germline V gene, CDR1 is MNHEY and CDR2 is SVGAGI. The CDR3 coding sequence is TGTGCCACTTCCCCCCGGGACAGCGTACAAGAGACCCAGTACTTC. It codes for CATSPRDSVQETQYF.

In its sample, this clone was seen once. This chain joins TRBV6-6 and TRBJ2-2, with D tentatively TRBD2 (6 bases). V gave up 3 bases and J gave up 8 bases, with 10 bases separating them. Germline loops: CDR1 MNHNY, CDR2 SVGAGI (reference sequence). The CDR3 has 13 amino acids. DNA of the CDR3: TGTGCCAGCAGTTATGCGGGGCAGGGGGAGCTGTTTTTT. Its protein product is CASSYAGQGELFF.

The chain is built from TRBV6-1 and TRBJ2-7, with D unclear. This CDR3 has 14 residues. V lost 1 base, J lost 6 bases, and 13 bases lay in between. Germline V gives CDR1 MNHNS, CDR2 SASEGT. The CDR3 protein is CASSEGPEGSEQYF. The DNA of the CDR3 is TGTGCCAGCAGTGAAGGGCCGGAAGGGTCCGAGCAGTACTTC.

CDR3 bases: TGTGCCAGCAGCTTACTCGGGAGCTCCTACGAGCAGTACTTC. Translation gives CASSLLGSSYEQYF. The rearrangement joins TRBV7-8 to TRBJ2-7, with D possibly matching TRBD2 (6 bases). V lost 2 bases, J lost 0 bases, and 8 bases lay in between. The CDR3 totals 14 residues. The germline V gene has CDR1 SGHVS and CDR2 FQNEAQ.

The chain carries TRBV7-9 and TRBJ2-2; no reliable D call. The CDR3 is 17 residues long. The V gene's germline CDR1 is SEHNR and CDR2 FQNEAQ (reference sequence). Trimming removed 8 bases from V and 3 bases from J, with 22 bases in between. CDR3: CASEPRPAISYTGELFF. The CDR3 DNA reads TGTGCCAGCGAGCCTAGGCCGGCGATCTCGTACACCGGGGAGCTGTTTTTT. The whole variable domain, filled in from reference TRBV7-9 and TRBJ2-2, reads DTGVSQNPRHKITKRGQNVTFRCDPISEHNRLYWYRQTLGQGPEFLTYFQNEAQLEKSRLLSDRFSAERPKGSFSTLEIQRTEQGDSAMYLCASEPRPAISYTGELFFGEGSRLTVL.

V and J are TRBV4-2 and TRBJ1-1, with a weak D call TRBD1 (5 bases). V was shortened by 2 bases and J by 8 bases, with 9 bases between the two germline ends. CDR1 and CDR2 (germline): LGHNA, YNFKEQ. The CDR3 extends over 12 amino acids. CDR3 DNA: TGTGCCAGCAGCCAAACCGGGGCCGAAGCTTTCTTT. This encodes CASSQTGAEAFF.

The chain joins TRBV14 to TRBJ2-5; no clear D gene. Looked up from germline, CDR1 is SGHDN and CDR2 is FVKESK. This CDR3 region has 14 residues. V shed 1 base and J shed 0 bases, with 6 bases lying between them. CDR3 loop: CASSQVLYQETQYF. CDR3 in DNA: TGTGCCAGCAGCCAAGTTCTGTACCAAGAGACCCAGTACTTC.